These 21 T cell receptor beta chains were all obtained from the same sample, sequenced in a study of tumor-infiltrating lymphocytes in oesophageal squamous cell carcinoma. In TCRdb, the PCR reads were re-called with MiXCR into one record per CDR3 protein. This table holds 9,500 to 15,000 distinct CDR3 sequences, just under 55% found once. Sequencing input: esophageal tumor tissue. All receptors come from a female donor with esophageal squamous cell carcinoma.

About this clonotype: A much larger clone is a single base away; this may be a read error. The chain carries TRBV19 and TRBJ2-7, with D hard to call. This CDR3 spans 15 amino acids. V was pared by 3 bases and J by 7 bases, with 19 bases between. Germline-derived CDR1 and CDR2 are LNHDA and SQIVND (reference sequence). The chain's CDR3 is CASSIRVGPYNEQYF. DNA for the CDR3: TGTGCCAGTAGTATTCGGGTAGGCCCCTACAATGAGCAGTACTTC.

The chain has TRBV5-5 and TRBJ2-3; the match to TRBD1 covers 9 bases. Trimming cost V 3 bases and J 3 bases; bases outside gene matches: 2. Per germline, CDR1 SGHKS and CDR2 YYEKEE (reference sequence). CDR3 length equals 14 residues. The chain's CDR3 is CASSSGTGTDTQYF. The CDR3 region has the DNA TGTGCCAGCAGCTCCGGGACAGGGACAGATACGCAGTATTTT.

This clonotype came up once. The junction shows a germline mismatch at one end, possibly a read error. This chain joins TRBV7-3 and TRBJ2-3, with TRBD1 matching 10 bases. In germline, CDR1 is SGHTA, CDR2 FQGTGA. The CDR3 covers 15 residues. The CDR3 protein is CASSSGTGVQNEQNF. CDR3 sequence (DNA): TGTGCCAGCAGCTCCGGGACAGGGGTCCAGAATGAGCAGAATTTT.

This CDR3 is CASSVGQGGTYEQYF. The CDR3 bases are TGTGCCAGCAGCGTAGGACAGGGTGGGACCTACGAGCAGTACTTC. This chain connects TRBV9 to TRBJ2-4; TRBD1 matches 7 bases. The assigned J gene may be wrong: the sequence end matches TRBJ2-7 better. CDR3 size: 15 residues. CDR1 SGDLS and CDR2 YYNGEE come from the germline V gene.

The rearrangement links TRBV7-3 to TRBJ2-4, with 10 bases fitting TRBD2. The assigned J gene may be wrong: the sequence end matches TRBJ2-5 better. Per the germline V gene, CDR1 is SGHTA and CDR2 is FQGTGA. The CDR3 has 14 residues. The CDR3 protein is CASSTGLAEETQYF. The DNA for the CDR3 is TGTGCCAGCAGCACCGGACTAGCGGAAGAGACCCAGTACTTC.

This clonotype was counted between two and nine times. V usage is TRBV7-8 and J usage is TRBJ2-5; 9 positions agree with TRBD1. The J call may be wrong; the DNA end is better matched by TRBJ2-7. Germline V gene lookup returns CDR1 SGHVS and CDR2 FQNEAQ. The CDR3 loop spans 15 amino acids. CDR3 in DNA: TGTGCCAGCAGCGAAGGACAGGGGCCCTCCTACGAGCAGTACTTC. Translating gives CASSEGQGPSYEQYF.

This chain uses TRBV19 with TRBJ2-3; 7 bases line up with TRBD1. J gave up 3 bases and V 6 bases, and 6 bases lay outside the gene matches. The germline V gene encodes CDR1 LNHDA and CDR2 SQIVND (reference sequence). The CDR3 runs to 14 residues. The DNA for the CDR3 is TGTGCCAGTAGGAAAGGGGGCAGGACAGATACGCAGTATTTT. The encoded protein is CASRKGGRTDTQYF.

In its sample, this clonotype was seen many times. Written as DNA, the CDR3 is TGTGCCAGCAGCTTTTTAACGGGAGACTCCTACAATGAGCAGTTCTTC. Encoded protein: CASSFLTGDSYNEQFF. The chain links TRBV7-6 to TRBJ2-1; tentatively, D is TRBD2 (6 bases). The CDR3 loop spans 16 amino acids. V lost 3 bases, J lost 0 bases, and 12 bases lay in between. Germline-derived CDR1 and CDR2 are SGHVS and FNYEAQ. Full variable domain (rest looked up from reference TRBV7-6 and TRBJ2-1): GAGVSQSPRYKVTKRGQDVALRCDPISGHVSLYWYRQALGQGPEFLTYFNYEAQQDKSGLPNDRFSAERPEGSISTLTIQRTEQRDSAMYRCASSFLTGDSYNEQFFGPGTRLTVL.

This clonotype is categorized as medium-sized. The chain combines TRBV6-1 with TRBJ2-7; no clear D gene. Germline V gene sequence: CDR1 MNHNS, CDR2 SASEGT. CDR3 size: 12 residues. V lost 3 bases and J 2 bases, leaving 5 bases between the germline ends. CDR3 in amino acids: CASSDTTYEQYF. In DNA form, the CDR3 reads TGTGCCAGCAGTGACACAACCTACGAGCAGTACTTC.

This clonotype appeared a few times. The conserved phenylalanine or tryptophan is not found at the CDR3 terminus, so this likely reflects a read error. The DNA is left out, because the CDR3 cannot be placed on it with certainty; the CDR3 is given as TCRdb lists it. V gene TRBV7-6 combines with J gene TRBJ2-5; TRBD2 was called by the table and not checked on the DNA. Germline assignment: CDR1 SGHVS and CDR2 FNYEAQ. The CDR3 region is 14 residues in length, termini included. CDR3 sequence: CASSPGDSPLHFGN.

The rearrangement links TRBV5-3 to TRBJ2-1; TRBD2 matches 9 bases. TRBV5-3 is noted as an ORF with a role that remains uncertain. The CDR3 spans 16 residues. V lost 8 bases and J lost 10; bases outside the gene matches: 19. CDR3 in amino acids: CASSFGSGGGVYEQFF. The CDR3 DNA is TGTGCCAGCAGTTTTGGGTCTGGCGGGGGGGTTTACGAGCAGTTCTTC.

The chain recombines TRBV7-2 with TRBJ2-3; D is possibly TRBD2 (6 bases). CDR1 and CDR2 from the germline V gene are SGHTA and FQGNSA. The CDR3 length is 15 residues. V was clipped by 1 base and J by 4 bases, with 12 bases between them. DNA for the CDR3: TGTGCCAGCAGCTTAGGGCGGGATTGGTCAGATACGCAGTATTTT. Its translation is CASSLGRDWSDTQYF.

V is TRBV7-6 and J is TRBJ2-7; 9 nucleotides line up with TRBD2. The germline gives CDR1 SGHVS, CDR2 FNYEAQ. Germline trimming cut 5 bases from V and 7 bases from J; bases unmatched to any gene: 15. The CDR3 covers 16 residues. CDR3 nucleotides: TGTGCCAGCAGCCCCGCACCTGCGGGGGGGCCAAGGGAGCAGTACTTC. Its protein is CASSPAPAGGPREQYF.

In this sample, this clonotype turned up many times. The V gene is TRBV5-6, the J gene TRBJ2-7; D uncertain. The CDR3 covers 13 residues. V lost 2 bases to trimming and J lost 6 bases, with 12 bases between them. CDR1 is SGHDT and CDR2 is YYEEEE in the germline V gene. In DNA form, the CDR3 reads TGTGCCAGCAGCTTCTACAGTTCCATCGAGCAGTACTTC. Residues: CASSFYSSIEQYF.

As concerns this clonotype: Sequence at one end of the junction differs from germline and may be a read error. The V and J genes are TRBV6-6 and TRBJ2-3; D is possibly TRBD1 or TRBD2 (5 bases each). The CDR3 is 13 amino acids. Germline-derived CDR1 and CDR2 are MNHNY and SVGAGI (reference sequence). The CDR3 sequence is CASSYSIGQGRYF. CDR3 sequence (DNA): TGTGCCAGCAGTTACTCGATCGGGCAGGGACGGTACTTC.

This chain links TRBV9 with TRBJ2-1; the D is unclear. The J call could be wrong; TRBJ2-7 is a better fit for the DNA end. Germline lookup yields CDR1 SGDLS and CDR2 YYNGEE. This CDR3 has 14 residues. The CDR3 is CASSVEVGSYEQYF. Here the CDR3 DNA reads TGTGCCAGCAGCGTAGAGGTGGGGTCCTACGAGCAGTACTTC.

J is TRBJ2-3 and V is TRBV7-6; TRBD1 matches at 7 bases. The CDR3 covers 14 residues. The junction had 3 bases not matched to a gene; V was cut back by 5 bases and J by 1 base. CDR1 and CDR2 (germline): SGHVS, FNYEAQ. The DNA of the CDR3 is TGTGCCAGCAGCCAGGGACAGCGCACAGATACGCAGTATTTT. This codes for CASSQGQRTDTQYF.

V usage is TRBV7-3 and J usage is TRBJ2-1; 7 positions agree with TRBD2. The CDR3 covers 14 residues. Germline V lookup: CDR1 SGHTA, CDR2 FQGTGA. The ends lost 2 bases at V and 6 bases at J; junction bases unmatched: 4. The CDR3 region is CASSLGGLSNEQFF. In DNA, the CDR3 is TGTGCCAGCAGCTTAGGGGGACTAAGCAATGAGCAGTTCTTC.

This chain connects TRBV7-2 to TRBJ1-1; the match to TRBD1 covers 7 bases. Losses at the gene ends were 5 bases for V and 4 bases for J; bases not matched to a gene: 10. The CDR3 totals 15 residues. CDR1 SGHTA and CDR2 FQGNSA come from the germline V gene. CDR3 in DNA: TGTGCCAGCAGCCCCCACAGGGGCGTTGGCACTGAAGCTTTCTTT. Translating it yields CASSPHRGVGTEAFF.

This chain uses TRBV10-2 with TRBJ1-1; 8 nucleotides align to TRBD1. The CDR3 extends over 14 amino acids. With 6 bases clipped from V and 1 base from J, the junction kept 4 bases outside the gene matches. Germline assignment: CDR1 WSHSY and CDR2 SAAADI. This CDR3 is CASRDRATNTEAFF. CDR3 DNA sequence: TGCGCCAGCAGGGACAGGGCCACGAACACTGAAGCTTTCTTT.

At least ten counts were recorded for this clonotype. The rearrangement links TRBV28 to TRBJ2-7; 11 nucleotides match TRBD2. CDR1 MDHEN and CDR2 SYDVKM come from the germline V gene. CDR3 length: 17 amino acids. The junction had 10 bases not matched to a gene; V was cut back by 3 bases and J by 3 bases. The CDR3 DNA reads as TGTGCCAGCAGTTTGGGACTAGCGGTATGGGCTTACTACGAGCAGTACTTC. It codes for CASSLGLAVWAYYEQYF.